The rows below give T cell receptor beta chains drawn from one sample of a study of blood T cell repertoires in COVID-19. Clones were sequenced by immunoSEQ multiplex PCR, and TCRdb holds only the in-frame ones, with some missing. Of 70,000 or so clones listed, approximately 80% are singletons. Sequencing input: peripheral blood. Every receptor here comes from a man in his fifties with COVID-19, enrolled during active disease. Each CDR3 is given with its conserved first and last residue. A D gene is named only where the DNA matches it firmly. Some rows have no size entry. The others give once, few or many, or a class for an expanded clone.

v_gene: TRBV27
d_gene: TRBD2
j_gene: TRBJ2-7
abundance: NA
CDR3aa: CASSAIIPGTSGTYEQYF
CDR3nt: TGTGCCAGCAGTGCCATAATACCCGGGACTAGCGGAACATACGAGCAGTACTTC

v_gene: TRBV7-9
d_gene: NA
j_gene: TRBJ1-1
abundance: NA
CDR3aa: CASSLLRGEAFF
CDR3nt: TGTGCCAGCAGCTTATTGCGGGGTGAAGCTTTCTTT

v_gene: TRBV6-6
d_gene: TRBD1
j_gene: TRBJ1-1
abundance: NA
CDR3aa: CASRSGQIGTEAFF
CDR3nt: TGTGCCAGCAGGTCGGGACAGATCGGCACTGAAGCTTTCTTT

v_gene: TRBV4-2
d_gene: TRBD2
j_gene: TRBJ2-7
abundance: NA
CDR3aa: CASSQESGGLAGGHEQYF
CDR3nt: TGTGCCAGCAGCCAAGAATCCGGCGGACTAGCGGGAGGCCACGAGCAGTACTTC

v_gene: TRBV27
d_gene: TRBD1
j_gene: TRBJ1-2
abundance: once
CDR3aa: CASSMTGVIGGYTF
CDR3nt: TGTGCCAGCAGTATGACAGGGGTGATCGGAGGCTACACCTTC

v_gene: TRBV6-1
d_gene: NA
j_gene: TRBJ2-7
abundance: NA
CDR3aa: CASNSRGREQYF
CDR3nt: TGTGCCAGCAACTCTAGGGGCCGCGAGCAGTACTTC

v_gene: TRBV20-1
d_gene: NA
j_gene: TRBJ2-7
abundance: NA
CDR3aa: CSASKRDEQYF
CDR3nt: TGCAGTGCTAGTAAGCGGGACGAGCAGTACTTC

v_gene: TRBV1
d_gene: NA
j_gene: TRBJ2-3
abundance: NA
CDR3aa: CTSPRFPGGHTDTQYF
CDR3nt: TGCACCAGCCCGCGGTTCCCAGGAGGCCACACAGATACGCAGTATTTT

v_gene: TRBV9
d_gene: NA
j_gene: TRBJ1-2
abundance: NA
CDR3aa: CASSDQANYGYTF
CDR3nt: TGTGCCAGCAGCGACCAGGCGAACTATGGCTACACCTTC

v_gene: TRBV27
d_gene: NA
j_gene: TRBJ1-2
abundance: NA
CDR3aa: CASSPGGRKGRGYTF
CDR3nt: TGTGCCAGCAGTCCCGGGGGACGGAAAGGGAGAGGCTACACCTTC

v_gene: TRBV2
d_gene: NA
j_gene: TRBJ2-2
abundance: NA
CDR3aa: CASSEVQGNTGELFF
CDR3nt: TGTGCCAGCAGTGAAGTTCAGGGGAACACCGGGGAGCTGTTTTTT

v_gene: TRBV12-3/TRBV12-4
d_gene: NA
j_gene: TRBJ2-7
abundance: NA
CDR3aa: CASSLSGVEQYF
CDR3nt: TGTGCCAGCAGTTTGTCGGGGGTGGAGCAGTACTTC

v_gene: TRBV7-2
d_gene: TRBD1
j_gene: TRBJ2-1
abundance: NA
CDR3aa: CASSTGGHNEQFF
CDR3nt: TGTGCCAGCAGCACAGGGGGCCACAATGAGCAGTTCTTC

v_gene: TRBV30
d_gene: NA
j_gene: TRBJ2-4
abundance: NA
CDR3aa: CAWSAGVGNIQYF
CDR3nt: TGTGCCTGGAGTGCAGGGGTGGGTAACATTCAGTACTTC

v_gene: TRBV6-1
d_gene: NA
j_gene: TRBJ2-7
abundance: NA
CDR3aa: CASSEAGAVYEQYF
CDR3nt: TGTGCCAGCAGTGAGGCAGGGGCTGTCTACGAGCAGTACTTC

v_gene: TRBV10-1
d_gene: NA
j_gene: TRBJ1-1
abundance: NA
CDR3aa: CASSEGGPGTEAFF
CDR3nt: TGCGCCAGCAGTGAGGGCGGGCCAGGCACTGAAGCTTTCTTT

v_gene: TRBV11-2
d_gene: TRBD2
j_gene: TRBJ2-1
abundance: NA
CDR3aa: CASSFSGLAYGEQFF
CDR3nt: TGTGCCAGCAGCTTCTCGGGACTAGCGTACGGTGAGCAGTTCTTC

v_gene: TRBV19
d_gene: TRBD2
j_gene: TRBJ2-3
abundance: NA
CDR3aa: CASTLRGRADTQYF
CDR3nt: TGTGCCAGTACCTTGCGCGGGAGGGCAGATACGCAGTATTTT

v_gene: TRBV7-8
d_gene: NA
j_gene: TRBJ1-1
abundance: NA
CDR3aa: CASSLSRVTNTEAFF
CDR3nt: TGTGCCAGCAGCTTATCGAGGGTCACGAACACTGAAGCTTTCTTT

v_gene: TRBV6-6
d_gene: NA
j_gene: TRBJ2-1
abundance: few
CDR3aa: CASSQTAGEQFF
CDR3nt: TGTGCCAGCAGCCAAACAGCGGGTGAGCAGTTCTTC

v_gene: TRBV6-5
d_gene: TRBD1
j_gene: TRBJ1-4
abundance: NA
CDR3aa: CASSPTGVNEKLFF
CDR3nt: TGTGCCAGCAGTCCAACAGGGGTTAATGAAAAACTGTTTTTT

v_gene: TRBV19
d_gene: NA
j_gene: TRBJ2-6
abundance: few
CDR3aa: CASRESGANVLTF
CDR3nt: TGTGCCAGTAGAGAGTCTGGGGCCAACGTCCTGACTTTC

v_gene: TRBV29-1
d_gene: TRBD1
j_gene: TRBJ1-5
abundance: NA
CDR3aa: CSVGTGGQPQHF
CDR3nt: TGCAGCGTTGGGACAGGGGGTCAGCCCCAGCATTTT

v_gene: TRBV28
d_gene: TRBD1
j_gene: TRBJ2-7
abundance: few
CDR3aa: CASSLRDRVFIGEQYF
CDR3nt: TGTGCCAGCAGTCTCCGGGACAGGGTTTTTATTGGGGAGCAGTACTTC

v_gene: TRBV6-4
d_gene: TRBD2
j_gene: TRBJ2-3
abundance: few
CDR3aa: CASSETSGATDTQYF
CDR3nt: TGTGCCAGCAGTGAAACTAGCGGAGCCACAGATACGCAGTATTTT

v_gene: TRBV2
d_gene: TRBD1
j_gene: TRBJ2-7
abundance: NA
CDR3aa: CASSKDRGYEQYF
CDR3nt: TGTGCCAGCAGTAAGGACAGGGGCTACGAGCAGTACTTC

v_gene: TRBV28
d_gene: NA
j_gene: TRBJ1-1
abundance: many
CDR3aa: CASSLVGTTEAFF
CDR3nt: TGTGCCAGCAGTTTGGTAGGGACTACGGAAGCTTTCTTT

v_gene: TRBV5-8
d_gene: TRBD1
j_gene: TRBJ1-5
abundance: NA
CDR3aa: CASSLAGTGTQPQHF
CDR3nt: TGTGCCAGCAGCTTGGCTGGGACAGGGACGCAGCCCCAGCATTTT

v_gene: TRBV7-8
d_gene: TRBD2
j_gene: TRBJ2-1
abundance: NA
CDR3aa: CASSLAPLAGVVEQFF
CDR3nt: TGTGCCAGCAGCTTAGCCCCCCTAGCGGGAGTTGTTGAGCAGTTCTTC

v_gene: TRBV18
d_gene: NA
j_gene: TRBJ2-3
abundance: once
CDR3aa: CASSPPTRSTDTQYF
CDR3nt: TGTGCCAGCTCACCACCGACTAGGAGCACAGATACGCAGTATTTT

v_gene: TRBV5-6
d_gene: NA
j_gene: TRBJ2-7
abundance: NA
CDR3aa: CASAPWASKGEQYF
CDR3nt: TGTGCCAGCGCTCCCTGGGCCTCAAAGGGGGAGCAGTACTTC

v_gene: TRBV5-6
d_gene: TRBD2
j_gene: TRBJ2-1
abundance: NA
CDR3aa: CASSIRLAGGENEQFF
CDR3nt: TGTGCCAGCAGCATTCGACTAGCGGGAGGGGAGAATGAGCAGTTCTTC

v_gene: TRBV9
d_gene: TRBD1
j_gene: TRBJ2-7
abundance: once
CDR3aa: CASSDPTGGEQYF
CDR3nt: TGTGCCAGCAGCGACCCGACAGGGGGCGAGCAGTACTTC

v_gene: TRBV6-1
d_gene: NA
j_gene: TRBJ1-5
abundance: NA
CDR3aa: CASSEDPEGNQPQHF
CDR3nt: TGTGCCAGCAGTGAAGACCCGGAGGGAAATCAGCCCCAGCATTTT

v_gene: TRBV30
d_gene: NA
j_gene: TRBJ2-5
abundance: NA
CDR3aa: CAWTQRLVGETQYF
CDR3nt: TGTGCCTGGACCCAGAGACTTGTGGGAGAGACCCAGTACTTC

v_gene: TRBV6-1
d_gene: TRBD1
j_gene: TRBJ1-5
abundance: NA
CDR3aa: CASSEATGFEPQHF
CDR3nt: TGTGCCAGCAGTGAAGCGACAGGGTTTGAACCCCAGCATTTT

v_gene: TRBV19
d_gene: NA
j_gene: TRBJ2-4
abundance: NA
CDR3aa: CASTPGGVAKNIQYF
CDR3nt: TGTGCCAGTACGCCCGGAGGGGTAGCCAAAAACATTCAGTACTTC

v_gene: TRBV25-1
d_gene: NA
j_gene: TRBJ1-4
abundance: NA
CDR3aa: CASSPDTSTNEKLFF
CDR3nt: TGTGCCAGCAGCCCCGACACCTCAACTAATGAAAAACTGTTTTTT

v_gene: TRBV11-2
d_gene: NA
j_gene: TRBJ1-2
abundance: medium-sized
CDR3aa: CASSLQGTYGYTF
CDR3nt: TGTGCCAGCAGCTTACAGGGGACCTATGGCTACACCTTC

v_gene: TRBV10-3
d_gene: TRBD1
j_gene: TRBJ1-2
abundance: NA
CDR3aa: CATGDRGRFGYTF
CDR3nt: TGTGCCACCGGGGACAGGGGGCGGTTTGGCTACACCTTC

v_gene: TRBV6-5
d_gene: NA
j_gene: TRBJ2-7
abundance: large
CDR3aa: CASKGLSYEQYF
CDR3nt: TGTGCCAGCAAAGGACTCTCCTACGAGCAGTACTTC

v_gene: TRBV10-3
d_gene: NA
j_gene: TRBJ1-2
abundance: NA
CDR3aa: CAISYGTQSNYGYTF
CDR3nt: TGTGCCATCAGCTATGGGACTCAGTCTAACTATGGCTACACCTTC

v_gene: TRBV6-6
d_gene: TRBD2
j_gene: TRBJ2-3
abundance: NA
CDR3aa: CASSQPGLAGESSTDTQYF
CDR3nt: TGTGCCAGCAGTCAACCGGGACTAGCGGGAGAGTCTAGCACAGATACGCAGTATTTT

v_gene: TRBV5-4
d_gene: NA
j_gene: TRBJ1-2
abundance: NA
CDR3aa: CASSTGTPNYGYTF
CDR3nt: TGTGCCAGCAGCACCGGGACACCAAACTATGGCTACACCTTC

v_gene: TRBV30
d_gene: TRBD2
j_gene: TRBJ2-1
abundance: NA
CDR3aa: CACPRESSGSANEQFF
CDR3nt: TGTGCCTGCCCACGAGAATCTAGCGGGAGTGCCAATGAGCAGTTCTTC

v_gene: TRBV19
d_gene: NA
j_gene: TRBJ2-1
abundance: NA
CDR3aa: CASSIDRDLYNEQFF
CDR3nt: TGTGCCAGTAGTATCGACCGGGACTTATACAATGAGCAGTTCTTC

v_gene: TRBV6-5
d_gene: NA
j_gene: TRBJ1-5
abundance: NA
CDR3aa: CASSSTQGSNQPQHF
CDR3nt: TGTGCCAGCAGCTCCACCCAGGGAAGCAATCAGCCCCAGCATTTT

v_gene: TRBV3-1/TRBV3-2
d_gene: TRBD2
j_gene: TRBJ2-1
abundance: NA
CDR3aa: CASSQGLAGTYNEQFF
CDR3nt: TGTGCCAGCAGCCAGGGACTAGCGGGAACCTACAATGAGCAGTTCTTC

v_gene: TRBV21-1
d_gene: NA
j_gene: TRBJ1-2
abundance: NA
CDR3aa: CASSTLRDRLIYGYTF
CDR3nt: TGTGCCAGCAGCACCCTACGGGACAGATTAATCTATGGCTACACCTTC

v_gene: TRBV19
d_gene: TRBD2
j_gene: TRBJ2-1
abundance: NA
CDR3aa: CASSWGSGDRNEQFF
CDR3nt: TGTGCCAGTAGCTGGGGTAGCGGGGACCGTAATGAGCAGTTCTTC

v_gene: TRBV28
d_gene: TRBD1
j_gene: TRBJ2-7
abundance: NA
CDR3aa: CASSLWGTGAYEQYF
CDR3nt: TGTGCCAGCAGTTTATGGGGGACAGGGGCCTACGAGCAGTACTTC

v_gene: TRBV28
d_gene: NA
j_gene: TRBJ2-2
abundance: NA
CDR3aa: CASEGNLNTGELFF
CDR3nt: TGTGCCTCGGAGGGAAATTTAAACACCGGGGAGCTGTTTTTT

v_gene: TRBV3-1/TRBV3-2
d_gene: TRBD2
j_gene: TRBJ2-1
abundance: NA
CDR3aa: CASSQAVAGGNEQFF
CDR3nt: TGTGCCAGCAGCCAAGCGGTAGCGGGAGGGAATGAGCAGTTCTTC